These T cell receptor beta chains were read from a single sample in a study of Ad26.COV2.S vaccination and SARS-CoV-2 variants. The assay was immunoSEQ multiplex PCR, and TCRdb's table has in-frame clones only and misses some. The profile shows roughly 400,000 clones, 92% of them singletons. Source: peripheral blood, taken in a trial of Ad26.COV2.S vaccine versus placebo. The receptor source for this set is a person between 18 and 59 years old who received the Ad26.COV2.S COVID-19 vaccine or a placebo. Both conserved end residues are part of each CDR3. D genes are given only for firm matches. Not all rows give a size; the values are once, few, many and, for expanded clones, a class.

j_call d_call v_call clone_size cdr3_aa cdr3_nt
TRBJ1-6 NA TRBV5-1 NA CASSLAHGSGYNSPLHF TGCGCCAGCAGCTTGGCCCACGGCAGCGGGTATAATTCACCCCTCCACTTT
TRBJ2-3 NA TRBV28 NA CASSLSTDTQYF TGTGCCAGCAGTTTAAGTACAGATACGCAGTATTTT
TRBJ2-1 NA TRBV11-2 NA CASSLGSETSQFF TGTGCCAGCAGCTTAGGATCAGAGACTAGTCAGTTCTTC
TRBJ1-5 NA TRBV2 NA CASSEGSQINQPQHF TGTGCCAGCAGTGAAGGTAGTCAGATCAATCAGCCCCAGCATTTT
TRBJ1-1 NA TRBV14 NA CASSLNSFWDRTEAFF TGTGCCAGCAGCCTAAATTCTTTTTGGGATAGGACTGAAGCTTTCTTT
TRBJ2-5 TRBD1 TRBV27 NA CASTPGTGRDTQYF TGTGCCAGCACTCCCGGGACAGGGAGGGATACCCAGTACTTC
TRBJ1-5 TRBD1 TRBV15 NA CATSRGRQGFSQPQHF TGTGCCACCAGCAGGGGACGACAGGGTTTTAGTCAGCCCCAGCATTTT
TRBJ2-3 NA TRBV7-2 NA CASSTQRVAATDTQYF TGTGCCAGCAGCACACAGAGAGTAGCCGCCACAGATACGCAGTATTTT
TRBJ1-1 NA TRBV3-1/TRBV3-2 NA CASSQPWGLNTEAFF TGTGCCAGCAGCCAACCTTGGGGATTGAACACTGAAGCTTTCTTT
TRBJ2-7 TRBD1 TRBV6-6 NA CASSSRDSGSYEQYF TGTGCCAGCAGTTCCCGGGACAGCGGATCCTACGAGCAGTACTTC
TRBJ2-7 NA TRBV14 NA CASSQVYGTYEQYF TGTGCCAGCAGCCAAGTGTACGGAACCTACGAGCAGTACTTC
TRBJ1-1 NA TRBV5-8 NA CASSFEQAFF TGTGCCAGCAGCTTCGAGCAGGCTTTCTTT
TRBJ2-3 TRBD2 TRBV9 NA CASSRLAGNGDTQYF TGTGCCAGCAGCCGACTAGCGGGTAATGGAGATACGCAGTATTTT
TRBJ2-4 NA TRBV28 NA CASSSGTRNAKNIQYF TGTGCCAGCAGTTCCGGGACCCGAAATGCCAAAAACATTCAGTACTTC
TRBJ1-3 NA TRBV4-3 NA CASSQERRDRFFSGNTIYF TGCGCCAGCAGCCAAGAAAGGAGGGACCGATTCTTCTCTGGAAACACCATATATTTT
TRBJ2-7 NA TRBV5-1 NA CASSVSGTPVRSYEQYF TGCGCCAGCAGCGTCTCCGGGACCCCGGTTCGATCCTACGAGCAGTACTTC
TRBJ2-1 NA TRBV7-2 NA CASSLSEYLANEQFF TGTGCCAGCAGCTTATCAGAGTATCTAGCCAATGAGCAGTTCTTC
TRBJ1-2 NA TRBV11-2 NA CASRSTRGSAGYGYTF TGTGCCAGCAGGAGTACCCGGGGCTCAGCAGGCTATGGCTACACCTTC
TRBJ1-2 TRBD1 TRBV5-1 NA CASSLQGARNGYTF TGCGCCAGCAGCCTACAGGGGGCTCGGAATGGCTACACCTTC
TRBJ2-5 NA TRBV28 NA CASSLEETQYF TGTGCCAGCAGTTTAGAAGAGACCCAGTACTTC
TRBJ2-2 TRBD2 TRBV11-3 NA CASSLKGLAGAAGELFF TGTGCCAGCAGCTTAAAGGGACTAGCGGGGGCAGCCGGGGAGCTGTTTTTT
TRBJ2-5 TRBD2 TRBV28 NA CASLAGGQETQYF TGTGCCAGCCTAGCGGGGGGACAAGAGACCCAGTACTTC
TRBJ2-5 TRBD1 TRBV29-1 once CSVVRSRDRGISETQYF TGCAGCGTTGTTAGATCCAGGGACAGGGGGATTTCAGAGACCCAGTACTTC
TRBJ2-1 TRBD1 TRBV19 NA CASSLGQGSPYNEQFF TGTGCCAGTAGTCTGGGACAGGGCTCTCCCTACAATGAGCAGTTCTTC
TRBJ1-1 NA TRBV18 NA CASSPRQLMNTEAFF TGTGCCAGCTCACCAAGACAGTTAATGAACACTGAAGCTTTCTTT
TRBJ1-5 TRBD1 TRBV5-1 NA CASSLKPGQAFHQPQHF TGCGCCAGCAGCCTTAAACCGGGACAGGCGTTCCATCAGCCCCAGCATTTT
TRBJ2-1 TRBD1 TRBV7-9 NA CASSVITGVNEQFF TGTGCCAGCAGCGTGATCACAGGGGTGAATGAGCAGTTCTTC
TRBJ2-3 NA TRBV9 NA CASSEGPGTDTQYF TGTGCCAGCAGCGAGGGCCCCGGGACAGATACGCAGTATTTT
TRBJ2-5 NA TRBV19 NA CASSRWGIETQYF TGTGCCAGTAGCAGGTGGGGGATAGAGACCCAGTACTTC
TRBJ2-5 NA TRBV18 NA CASSSSRQTQYF TGTGCCAGCTCAAGCTCGCGGCAGACCCAGTACTTC
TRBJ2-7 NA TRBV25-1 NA CASSDFESGEQYF TGTGCCAGCAGTGACTTTGAGTCGGGCGAGCAGTACTTC
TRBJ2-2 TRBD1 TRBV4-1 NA CASSQEGRTGGTGELFF TGCGCCAGCAGCCAAGAAGGGCGGACAGGGGGCACCGGGGAGCTGTTTTTT
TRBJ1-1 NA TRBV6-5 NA CASNSKGVTGIAFF TGTGCCAGCAATTCAAAGGGCGTTACAGGGATTGCTTTCTTT
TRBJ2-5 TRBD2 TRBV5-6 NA CASKGTSGGAFRETQYF TGTGCCAGCAAAGGGACTAGCGGGGGGGCCTTCCGAGAGACCCAGTACTTC
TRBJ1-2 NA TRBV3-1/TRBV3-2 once CASSQSNGFGRMSYGYTF TGTGCCAGCAGCCAAAGCAACGGTTTTGGGAGAATGAGTTATGGCTACACCTTC
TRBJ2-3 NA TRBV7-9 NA CASSFGGRSDTQYF TGTGCCAGCAGCTTTGGGGGGCGATCAGATACGCAGTATTTT
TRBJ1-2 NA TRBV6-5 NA CASIASTGINYGYTF TGTGCCAGCATCGCCTCCACAGGGATCAACTATGGCTACACCTTC
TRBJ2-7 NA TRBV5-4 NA CASSLGQGGLEQYF TGTGCCAGCAGCTTGGGCCAGGGGGGGCTCGAGCAGTACTTC
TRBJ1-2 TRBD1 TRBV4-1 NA CASSQFLGQAEGGYTF TGCGCCAGCAGCCAATTCTTGGGACAGGCGGAGGGGGGCTACACCTTC
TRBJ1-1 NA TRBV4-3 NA CASSQDGREGPYAEAFF TGCGCCAGCAGCCAAGACGGCAGGGAGGGGCCATACGCTGAAGCTTTCTTT
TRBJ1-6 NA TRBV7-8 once CASSARGSSYNSPLHF TGTGCCAGCAGCGCCAGGGGAAGCTCCTATAATTCACCCCTCCACTTT
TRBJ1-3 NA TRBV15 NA CATSRERGSIGRGNTIYF TGTGCCACCAGCAGAGAACGGGGTTCTATAGGTCGTGGAAACACCATATATTTT
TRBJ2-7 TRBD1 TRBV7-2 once CASSSQGTVSYEQYF TGTGCCAGCAGCTCTCAGGGGACAGTCTCCTACGAGCAGTACTTC
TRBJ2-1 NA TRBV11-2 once CASGGYNEQFF TGTGCCAGCGGGGGGTACAATGAGCAGTTCTTC
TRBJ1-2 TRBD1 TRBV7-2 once CASSSGQGAYTF TGTGCCAGCAGCTCCGGACAGGGGGCCTACACCTTC
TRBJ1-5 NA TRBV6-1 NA CASSETGYQPQHF TGTGCCAGCAGTGAAACAGGTTATCAGCCCCAGCATTTT
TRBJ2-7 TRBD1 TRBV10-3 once CAISDLTQQGAGREQYF TGTGCCATCAGTGACCTAACCCAACAGGGGGCGGGGCGCGAGCAGTACTTC
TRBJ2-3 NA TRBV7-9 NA CASSPIGADTQYF TGTGCCAGCAGCCCCATCGGGGCAGATACGCAGTATTTT
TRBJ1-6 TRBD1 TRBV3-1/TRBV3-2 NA CASSQGIGQGIKRGLSLHF TGTGCCAGCAGCCAAGGCATTGGACAGGGTATTAAGCGGGGCTTATCCCTCCACTTT
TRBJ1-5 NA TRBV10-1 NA CASSESSNQPQHF TGCGCCAGCAGTGAGAGTAGCAATCAGCCCCAGCATTTT
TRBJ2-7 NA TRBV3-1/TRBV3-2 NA CASSQGTPGEQYF TGTGCCAGCAGCCAAGGGACTCCCGGCGAGCAGTACTTC
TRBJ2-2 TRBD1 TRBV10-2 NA CASSGWTGVSTGELFF TGCGCCAGCAGTGGGTGGACAGGGGTGTCCACCGGGGAGCTGTTTTTT
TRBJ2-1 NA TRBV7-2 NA CASKDQGPLYNEQFF TGTGCCAGCAAGGATCAAGGCCCCCTCTACAATGAGCAGTTCTTC